The 3 T cell receptor beta chains in this list originate from one sample, sequenced in a study of technical replicates of blood from a handful of donors (TCRdb year 2017). The method behind the library was the immunoSEQ multiplex PCR assay. TCRdb's version of the immuneACCESS table is confined to in-frame rearrangements and falls short of the full clone set. An unresolved V gene accounts for under half of the shortfall where checked; the remainder is of unknown origin. The sample yields about 9,400 clones; roughly 89% were counted once. 8% to 9.5% of the sample belongs to the ten largest clones. Sequencing was performed on PBMCs. The receptors shown here come from a human donor in good health.

The chain employs TRBV19 and TRBJ1-1; D not resolved. Deletions cut 5 bases from V and 2 bases from J, with 9 bases between. This CDR3 contains 13 residues. Germline V gene sequence: CDR1 LNHDA, CDR2 SQIVND (reference sequence). CDR3 DNA sequence: TGTGCCAGTAGTTTCGAGGGAAACACTGAAGCTTTCTTT. Protein product: CASSFEGNTEAFF. The full variable domain, its missing parts supplied by reference TRBV19 and TRBJ1-1, is DGGITQSPKYLFRKEGQNVTLSCEQNLNHDAMYWYRQDPGQGLRLIYYSQIVNDFQKGDIAEGYSVSREKKESFPLTVTSAQKNPTAFYLCASSFEGNTEAFFGQGTRLTVV.

The chain uses TRBV10-3 and TRBJ2-3, with 8 bases matching TRBD2. The CDR3 contains 15 residues. Germline V gives CDR1 ENHRY, CDR2 SYGVKD. V lost 5 bases to trimming and J lost 2 bases; unmatched junction nucleotides: 6. CDR3 residues: CAISTSGTFTDTQYF. DNA of the CDR3: TGTGCCATCAGTACTAGCGGTACTTTCACAGATACGCAGTATTTT.

The rearrangement uses TRBV6-1 and TRBJ2-7, with 7 bases identical to TRBD1. The length of the CDR3 is 15 residues. The germline V gene has CDR1 MNHNS and CDR2 SASEGT. Trimming removed 3 bases from V and 0 bases from J; junction bases left unmatched: 5. The chain's CDR3 is CASSDTGTASYEQYF. CDR3 in DNA: TGTGCCAGCAGTGATACCGGGACAGCCTCCTACGAGCAGTACTTC.